This T cell receptor beta chain appears in the sequencing data of a study of T cell responses to AZD1222 COVID-19 vaccine. Study-wide points: Donors were largely white British and mainly female; clonal diversity was possibly underestimated.

The repertoire was sequenced with immunoSEQ multiplex PCR; TCRdb's copy has only in-frame clones and lacks some. The sample comprises some 120,000 clones, around nine tenths of which are singletons, and about 1.6% rests with the top ten. This clone was detected once. Its antigen is not identified. Germline CDR1 reads LNHDA; CDR2 reads SQIVND (reference sequence). With 0 bases removed from V and 1 base from J, the gap between germline ends came to 5 bases. The CDR3 consists of 14 residues. The TCR comes from an adult who received the AZD1222 COVID-19 vaccine. Sequences were derived from peripheral blood, sampled 28 days after the second AZD1222 dose. V gene TRBV19 combines with J gene TRBJ2-3, with D maybe TRBD1 (5 bases). CDR3 sequence: CASSIDRGTDTQYF. CDR3 sequence (DNA): TGTGCCAGTAGTATAGACAGGGGCACAGATACGCAGTATTTT.